A single TCR beta chain is shown here with its context. The antigen remains unidentified. Germline is not matched at one junction end, which may reflect a read error. Time point meaning: week 23, last vaccination. A 20-mer mutant IDH1 peptide at 300 ug was injected subcutaneously with topical imiquimod. TCRdb's copy holds only in-frame clones and misses some; the assay was immunoSEQ multiplex PCR. The sample has about 65,000 clones; 70% to 90% are singletons. The CDR3 loop spans 11 amino acids. Germline V gives CDR1 SGHKS, CDR2 YYEKEE (reference sequence). This sample was included in a study of a mutant IDH1 vaccine in newly diagnosed glioma. Across the whole study: Patients, over weeks 1, 3, 5, 7, 11, 15, 19 and 23, received a total of eight vaccinations. Overall study findings and caveats: Across multiple MHC alleles, approximately 93% of patients had vaccine-induced responses.

The rearrangement joins TRBV5-5 to TRBJ1-2; 9 bases align to TRBD1. The source is a man aged 25-45 years with glioma. Sequencing used PBMCs, obtained from a glioma patient whose treatment included an IDH1 peptide vaccine. The DNA of the CDR3 is TGTGCCAGCAGCTGGACAGGGGTAGCAATCTTC. This sequence encodes CASSWTGVAIF.